These 30 T cell receptor beta chains came from one sample sequenced in a study of long-term antiretroviral therapy in people with HIV. Assay version v3.0 of immunoSEQ was used, and it was run at survey level. Assay: immunoSEQ multiplex PCR; the TCRdb copy retains only in-frame clones and omits some. The sample has 19,000 or so clones, more than 65% seen once. The input for sequencing was unsorted PBMCs, taken at the start of antiretroviral therapy. Receptor source: a man aged 25 to 40 with HIV.

The chain is built from TRBV6-5 and TRBJ2-1; the D is unclear. CDR1 MNHEY and CDR2 SVGAGI come from the germline V gene. This CDR3 contains 14 residues. The V and J ends lost 0 bases and 5 bases respectively, with 8 bases between them. The chain's CDR3 is CASSYSGLHNEQFF. The CDR3 DNA follows: TGTGCCAGCAGTTACTCGGGCCTCCACAATGAGCAGTTCTTC.

The chain carries TRBV30 and TRBJ2-7; 8 nucleotides line up with TRBD1. Germline V gives CDR1 GTSNPN, CDR2 SVGIG (reference sequence). CDR3 size: 11 residues. V dropped 5 bases and J dropped 7; count of bases not matched to a gene: 4. CDR3 nucleotides: TGTGCCTGGGAACAGGGGGTAGAGCAGTACTTC. Translated, it gives CAWEQGVEQYF.

The CDR3 reads CASSPQGKSYNEQFF. The CDR3 region has the DNA TGTGCCAGCAGCCCACAGGGGAAGTCCTACAATGAGCAGTTCTTC. The chain carries TRBV7-8 and TRBJ2-1; 7 positions agree with TRBD1. CDR3 size: 15 residues. V lost 5 bases and J lost 1; bases outside the gene matches: 5. The germline V gene has CDR1 SGHVS and CDR2 FQNEAQ.

V usage is TRBV28 and J usage is TRBJ2-5, with 8 bases matching TRBD1. Germline V CDR1 and CDR2: MDHEN, SYDVKM. Losses at the gene ends were 5 bases for V and 3 bases for J; bases not matched to a gene: 17. The CDR3 consists of 18 residues. CDR3 DNA sequence: TGTGCCAGCAGTACTCTTCACCTGGACAGGGACAGTAAAGAGACCCAGTACTTC. It translates to CASSTLHLDRDSKETQYF.

This sequence joins TRBV5-1 and TRBJ2-7, with 11 bases that match TRBD1. In germline, CDR1 is SGHRS, CDR2 YFSETQ. V was pared by 3 bases and J by 5 bases, with 4 bases of the junction left unmatched. The CDR3 length is 14 residues. CDR3 loop: CASSWGTGGDEQYF. The CDR3 DNA is TGCGCCAGCAGCTGGGGGACAGGGGGGGACGAGCAGTACTTC.

This clone has more than one count but fewer than ten. The chain recombines TRBV14 with TRBJ2-7; TRBD2 agrees at 8 bases. Germline CDR1 is SGHDN and CDR2 is FVKESK. The V segment lost 1 base and the J segment 6 bases; nucleotides outside the gene matches: 8. CDR3 size: 15 residues. As DNA, the CDR3 is TGTGCCAGCAGCCAAGCTTCCAGCGGGAGAAGCGAGCAGTACTTC. Its protein is CASSQASSGRSEQYF.

The chain has TRBV12-5 and TRBJ2-1, with TRBD1 identical over 7 bases. The CDR3 length is 17 residues. CDR1 and CDR2 (germline): LGHNT, FRNRAP. The CDR3 nucleotides are TGTGCCCCGAGGGGGCAGGGGACCCGACCAGGTGAAGATGAGCAGTTCTTC. Translating it yields CAPRGQGTRPGEDEQFF.

A word on this clone: Sequence at one end of the junction differs from germline and may be a read error. CDR3 region: CASSFLETHF. In DNA form, the CDR3 reads TGTGCCAGCAGTTTTTTGGAAACCCACTTC. The gene calls are TRBV28 and TRBJ2-7, with D uncertain. This CDR3 has 10 residues. Germline values: CDR1 MDHEN, CDR2 SYDVKM.

The chain employs TRBV10-3 and TRBJ2-1; TRBD1 is a possible D gene (5 bases). Germline values: CDR1 ENHRY, CDR2 SYGVKD. V shed 4 bases and J shed 1 base, with 11 bases lying between them. The CDR3 runs 15 residues. The CDR3 region has the DNA TGTGCCATCAGTGCGCCCCAGGGTTCCTACAATGAGCAGTTCTTC. Its translation: CAISAPQGSYNEQFF.

V usage is TRBV18 and J usage is TRBJ2-7, with D unresolved. Germline-derived CDR1 and CDR2 are KGHSH and LQKENI. This CDR3 is 13 amino acids long. Trimming removed 0 bases from V and 4 bases from J, with 7 bases in between. Written as DNA, the CDR3 is TGTGCCAGCTCACCACCGAGCCAGTACGAGCAGTACTTC. It is translated as CASSPPSQYEQYF.

The CDR3 sequence: CASSTRGGGHNEQFF. In DNA form, the CDR3 reads TGTGCCAGTAGTACCAGGGGCGGAGGACACAATGAGCAGTTCTTC. The chain employs TRBV19 and TRBJ2-1; TRBD1 might be the D (6 bases). Deletions cut 4 bases from V and 5 bases from J, with 15 bases between. The V gene's germline CDR1 is LNHDA and CDR2 SQIVND (reference sequence). The CDR3 length is 15 residues.

A single count supports this clone. The rearrangement joins TRBV25-1 to TRBJ2-1, with 7 bases that match TRBD2. The V gene end was trimmed by 4 bases and the J gene end by 3 bases; junction bases not matched to a gene: 9. The CDR3 spans 16 residues. Germline lookup yields CDR1 MGHDK and CDR2 SYGVNS. CDR3 in DNA: TGTGCCAGCAGTGTGCTCCGGGGGGACCTCTACAATGAGCAGTTCTTC. It yields the protein CASSVLRGDLYNEQFF.

The V call is TRBV7-8, the J call TRBJ1-5; maybe TRBD1 (5 bases). Germline V CDR1 and CDR2: SGHVS, FQNEAQ. V lost 1 base and J 6 bases, leaving 10 bases between the germline ends. The CDR3 has 14 amino acids. The CDR3 loop reads CASSLVEGSQPQHF. The CDR3 DNA sequence: TGTGCCAGCAGCTTAGTAGAGGGGAGTCAGCCCCAGCATTTT.

The rearrangement uses TRBV9 and TRBJ2-5; weak D call: TRBD1 (5 bases). The CDR3 contains 13 residues. Germline loops: CDR1 SGDLS, CDR2 YYNGEE. V lost 6 bases to trimming and J lost 3 bases, with 12 bases between them. DNA of the CDR3: TGTGCCAGCAATTACCAGGGCGAAGAGACCCAGTACTTC. Protein sequence: CASNYQGEETQYF.

This chain joins TRBV19 and TRBJ2-3; 9 nucleotides line up with TRBD2. This CDR3 has 16 amino acids. Germline loops: CDR1 LNHDA, CDR2 SQIVND (reference sequence). Trimming cost V 4 bases and J 4 bases; bases outside gene matches: 9. CDR3 sequence reads: CASSNWVAGDPDTQYF. CDR3 DNA: TGTGCCAGTAGTAATTGGGTAGCGGGAGACCCAGATACGCAGTATTTT.

The chain recombines TRBV7-8 with TRBJ1-1; 8 bases agree with TRBD1. With 3 bases clipped from V and 0 bases from J, the junction kept 3 bases outside the gene matches. Germline assignment: CDR1 SGHVS and CDR2 FQNEAQ. The CDR3 contains 15 residues. As DNA, the CDR3 is TGTGCCAGCAGCTTTGGACAGGGCCTGAACACTGAAGCTTTCTTT. It specifies CASSFGQGLNTEAFF. Together with reference TRBV7-8 and TRBJ1-1, the CDR3 gives the full variable domain: GAGVSQSPRYKVAKRGQDVALRCDPISGHVSLFWYQQALGQGPEFLTYFQNEAQLDKSGLPSDRFFAERPEGSVSTLKIQRTQQEDSAVYLCASSFGQGLNTEAFFGQGTRLTVV.

The rearrangement joins TRBV6-4 to TRBJ2-1, with unresolved D. CDR3 length equals 14 residues. Per the germline V gene, CDR1 is MRHNA and CDR2 is SNTAGT. The germline V and J ends were trimmed by 4 bases and 6 bases, with 13 bases remaining between them. CDR3 bases: TGTGCCAGCAGTGTTCTAAGAGGCGGCAATGAGCAGTTCTTC. It is translated as CASSVLRGGNEQFF.

The chain combines TRBV10-3 with TRBJ1-2; 10 positions agree with TRBD1. This CDR3 has 16 amino acids. CDR1 is ENHRY, CDR2 SYGVKD, per germline. After removal of 2 bases from V and 0 bases from J, the junction contained 3 bases not matched to a gene. CDR3 protein: CAISERGQGTNYGYTF. The CDR3, as DNA: TGTGCCATCAGTGAGAGGGGACAGGGGACTAACTATGGCTACACCTTC.

The gene calls are TRBV18 and TRBJ1-5, with TRBD1 identical over 7 bases. The CDR3 has 18 amino acids. Germline V gene data show CDR1 as KGHSH and CDR2 as LQKENI. Unmatched junction bases numbered 21, after V lost 3 bases and J lost 10 bases. CDR3 residues: CASSPCSDPGTDLCPQHF. CDR3 coding DNA: TGTGCCAGCTCACCCTGCAGTGATCCCGGGACAGATCTTTGTCCCCAGCATTTT. Variable domain in full (rest from reference TRBV18 and TRBJ1-5): NAGVMQNPRHLVRRRGQEARLRCSPMKGHSHVYWYRQLPEEGLKFMVYLQKENIIDESGMPKERFSAEFPKEGPSILRIQQVVRGDSAAYFCASSPCSDPGTDLCPQHFGDGTRLSIL.

The chain uses TRBV5-1 and TRBJ2-7; 12 nucleotides match TRBD1. V lost 2 bases and J lost 4; bases outside the gene matches: 7. The CDR3 runs to 16 residues. Germline loops: CDR1 SGHRS, CDR2 YFSETQ. DNA for the CDR3: TGCGCCAGCAGCTTCCCTGGGACAGGGGGCCGGTACGAGCAGTACTTC. Its protein product is CASSFPGTGGRYEQYF.

The chain links TRBV6-5 to TRBJ1-2, with no clear D. The V gene lost 0 bases and the J gene lost 7 bases, with 15 bases spanning the gap. Germline lookup yields CDR1 MNHEY and CDR2 SVGAGI. The CDR3 contains 15 residues. The CDR3 loop reads CASSYSGSPYRGYTF. The CDR3 nucleotides read TGTGCCAGCAGTTACTCGGGCAGCCCATATCGTGGCTACACCTTC.

This chain uses TRBV29-1 with TRBJ2-5, with 7 bases matching TRBD1. Germline-derived CDR1 and CDR2 are SQVTM and ANQGSEA. CDR3 size: 11 residues. With 4 bases clipped from V and 9 bases from J, the junction kept 5 bases outside the gene matches. The CDR3 bases are TGCAGCGTTGGGGACAGTCCGTCCCAGTACTTC. The encoded protein is CSVGDSPSQYF.

V and J are TRBV6-6 and TRBJ2-5, with 10 positions matching TRBD2. There are 15 residues in the CDR3. The J segment lost 2 bases and the V segment lost 10 bases, leaving 10 bases of the junction unmatched. Looked up from germline, CDR1 is MNHNY and CDR2 is SVGAGI (reference sequence). CDR3 in DNA: TGTGCCACCAGGACTAGCGGAGGGGCGCAAGAGACCCAGTACTTC. It specifies CATRTSGGAQETQYF.

The J gene is TRBJ2-7, the V gene TRBV18, with D possibly called TRBD1 or TRBD2 (5 bases each). The V end lost 6 bases, the J end lost 0 bases, and 21 bases lay between the germline ends. Germline V gene sequence: CDR1 KGHSH, CDR2 LQKENI. The length of the CDR3 is 17 residues. In DNA, the CDR3 is TGTGCCAGCTCCTTATCGAGGGGAATGGGGAGCTCCTACGAGCAGTACTTC. Its translation: CASSLSRGMGSSYEQYF. Drawing the rest from reference TRBV18 and TRBJ2-7, the complete variable domain is NAGVMQNPRHLVRRRGQEARLRCSPMKGHSHVYWYRQLPEEGLKFMVYLQKENIIDESGMPKERFSAEFPKEGPSILRIQQVVRGDSAAYFCASSLSRGMGSSYEQYFGPGTRLTVT.

The chain employs TRBV28 and TRBJ2-7; D unresolved. Germline assignment: CDR1 MDHEN and CDR2 SYDVKM. The ends were cut back, 3 bases at V and 5 bases at J, with 17 bases in the middle. There are 15 residues in the CDR3. CDR3 coding DNA: TGTGCCAGCAGTTTGGGTAGTCCCCTTTCGAACGAGCAGTACTTC. It yields the protein CASSLGSPLSNEQYF.

V usage is TRBV28 and J usage is TRBJ1-2, with TRBD1 identical over 7 bases. The CDR3 is made up of 14 amino acids. V trimming: 6 bases; J trimming: 7 bases; junction bases outside the gene matches: 11. Germline CDR1 reads MDHEN; CDR2 reads SYDVKM. Here the CDR3 DNA reads TGTGCCAGCAGCCGTCGACAGGGTTACTTTGGCTACACCTTC. Encoded protein: CASSRRQGYFGYTF.

The V and J genes are TRBV19 and TRBJ2-2, with 9 nucleotides matching TRBD2. Trimming removed 10 bases from V and 1 base from J; junction bases left unmatched: 16. Germline V lookup: CDR1 LNHDA, CDR2 SQIVND (reference sequence). The CDR3 is 18 residues long. CDR3: CATSMIAGTSLNTGELFF. In DNA, the CDR3 is TGTGCCACCTCCATGATTGCCGGGACTAGCCTGAACACCGGGGAGCTGTTTTTT.

The chain employs TRBV2 and TRBJ1-2; the match to TRBD1 covers 7 bases. V lost 7 bases and J lost 0; bases outside the gene matches: 8. The V gene's germline CDR1 is SNHLY and CDR2 FYNNEI. CDR3 length: 15 residues. CDR3 sequence reads: CASTTDREANYGYTF. CDR3 in DNA: TGTGCCAGCACGACTGACAGGGAAGCTAACTATGGCTACACCTTC. Filled out from reference TRBV2 and TRBJ1-2, the complete variable domain reads EPEVTQTPSHQVTQMGQEVILRCVPISNHLYFYWYRQILGQKVEFLVSFYNNEISEKSEIFDDQFSVERPDGSNFTLKIRSTKLEDSAMYFCASTTDREANYGYTFGSGTRLTVV.

This sequence joins TRBV4-3 and TRBJ1-2, with D maybe TRBD1 (5 bases). The germline gives CDR1 LGHNA, CDR2 YSLEER. The length of the CDR3 is 14 residues. The V gene lost 0 bases and the J gene lost 10 bases, with 15 bases spanning the gap. CDR3 bases: TGCGCCAGCAGCCAAGAGAGCGGGGCAAGACCCTACACCTTC. It is translated as CASSQESGARPYTF.

The chain recombines TRBV27 with TRBJ2-7; TRBD2 aligns across 8 bases. J was trimmed by 4 bases and V by 5 bases; bases with no gene match: 13. The CDR3 sequence is 16 residues long. Germline CDR1 is MNHEY and CDR2 is SMNVEV (reference sequence). CDR3 amino acids: CASSPSLAGALYEQYF. Written as DNA, the CDR3 is TGTGCCAGCAGTCCCTCGCTAGCGGGTGCCTTATACGAGCAGTACTTC.